These 9 T cell receptor beta chains were sequenced from one sample in a study of blood T cells in healthy people across ages. A second roughly 6 to 11 cycle PCR used barcoded and J-beta primers. MiXCR, run by TCRdb on the 5' RACE reads, gives a single entry per CDR3 protein. The table lists more than 500,000 distinct CDR3 sequences, roughly a quarter of them singletons. These same records also appear under a second study, on T cells of mothers and their children.

The sequencing input was blood. The origin of the receptors is a boy between 2 and 15 years old in good health.

This clonotype was observed a single time. J is TRBJ2-4 and V is TRBV3-1, with 8 bases fitting TRBD2. The CDR3 totals 17 residues. The ends lost 4 bases at V and 8 bases at J; junction bases unmatched: 16. Germline lookup yields CDR1 LGHDT and CDR2 YNNKEL (reference sequence). CDR3 region: CASSPLGLASGKDIQYF. In DNA, the CDR3 is TGTGCCAGCAGCCCCCTAGGACTAGCTAGTGGTAAGGACATTCAGTACTTC.

The sample holds a few counts of this clonotype. The CDR3 reads CAISERAEQYF. The CDR3 nucleotides are TGTGCCATCAGTGAGAGGGCCGAGCAGTACTTC. The chain recombines TRBV10-3 with TRBJ2-7; D is ambiguous. V lost 2 bases to trimming and J lost 6 bases, with 5 bases between them. CDR3 size: 11 residues. CDR1 ENHRY and CDR2 SYGVKD come from the germline V gene.

This clonotype has more than one count but fewer than ten. J is TRBJ2-7 and V is TRBV4-1; 8 bases agree with TRBD1. The CDR3 spans 15 residues. Per the germline V gene, CDR1 is MGHRA and CDR2 is YSYEKL. V gave up 4 bases and J gave up 2 bases; unmatched junction bases: 7. The CDR3 nucleotides read TGCGCCAGCAGCCGGGGAGGACAGGGTCCCTACGAGCAGTACTTC. This gives the protein CASSRGGQGPYEQYF.

This clonotype was seen ten or more times. The chain uses TRBV25-1 and TRBJ2-5; TRBD2 agrees at 8 bases. The CDR3 spans 15 residues. V was clipped by 5 bases and J by 7 bases; unmatched bases: 12. Germline CDR1 and CDR2: MGHDK and SYGVNS. CDR3 nucleotides: TGTGCCAGCAGTCCGGTGCGGGGGGTACCCGGGACCCAGTACTTC. Its protein is CASSPVRGVPGTQYF.

This clonotype was seen only a few times. V usage is TRBV20-1 and J usage is TRBJ2-1; D remains ambiguous. This CDR3 has 11 amino acids. Looked up from germline, CDR1 is DFQATT and CDR2 is SNEGSKA (reference sequence). The V and J ends lost 6 bases and 3 bases respectively, with 6 bases between them. The CDR3 sequence: CSATVYNEQFF. In DNA, the CDR3 is TGCAGTGCCACGGTCTACAATGAGCAGTTCTTC.

This chain connects TRBV3-1 to TRBJ2-1; possible D gene TRBD2, 6 bases. The CDR3 length is 17 residues. Trimming took off 4 bases at V and 0 bases at J, with 16 bases between the two ends. Germline V gives CDR1 LGHDT, CDR2 YNNKEL (reference sequence). Here the CDR3 reads CASSLQAVAASYNEQFF. The CDR3 DNA reads as TGTGCCAGCAGCCTCCAAGCGGTAGCGGCCTCCTACAATGAGCAGTTCTTC.

The count of this clonotype is one. V usage is TRBV5-1 and J usage is TRBJ2-3; D is perhaps TRBD2 (5 bases). Germline V gene data show CDR1 as SGHRS and CDR2 as YFSETQ. CDR3 length: 16 residues. Trimming took 1 base from V and 2 from J, leaving 14 bases between them. This CDR3 is CASSLNAAEPTDTQYF. In DNA, the CDR3 is TGCGCCAGCAGCTTGAATGCAGCGGAGCCCACAGATACGCAGTATTTT.

V gene TRBV29-1 combines with J gene TRBJ2-5, with 8 positions matching TRBD2. V trimming: 5 bases; J trimming: 1 base; junction bases outside the gene matches: 0. The CDR3 has 12 residues. From germline, CDR1 is SQVTM and CDR2 ANQGSEA. CDR3: CSVTSGQETQYF. The CDR3 region has the DNA TGCAGCGTTACTAGCGGCCAAGAGACCCAGTACTTC.

The J gene is TRBJ1-4, the V gene TRBV5-1; tentatively, D is TRBD1 (5 bases). The germline V gene has CDR1 SGHRS and CDR2 YFSETQ. This CDR3 is 13 amino acids long. Trimming shortened V by 5 bases and J by 8 bases, and 13 bases separated the two germline ends. The CDR3 reads CASSLDSREKLFF. CDR3 coding DNA: TGCGCCAGCAGTCTTGACAGTCGAGAAAAACTGTTTTTT.